The 31 T cell receptor beta chains listed next were all sequenced from one sample in a study of cytomegalovirus exposure and HLA in healthy donors. This PCR relied on a set of 60 Vbeta primers and 13 Jbeta primers. The method was immunoSEQ multiplex PCR; TCRdb's version includes in-frame clones alone and lacks a portion of them. The sample shows about 140,000 clones, roughly 75% of them seen only once. The specimen sequenced was PBMCs. These receptors were taken from a man aged 40-55 years in good health and CMV-seronegative.

The chain links TRBV27 to TRBJ1-2, with 7 bases lining up with TRBD1. Per the germline V gene, CDR1 is MNHEY and CDR2 is SMNVEV (reference sequence). V was clipped by 4 bases and J by 5 bases; unmatched bases: 10. The CDR3 has 15 residues. The DNA of the CDR3 is TGTGCCAGCAGTTCCCAGACAGGGTCCTGGTATGGCTACACCTTC. It yields the protein CASSSQTGSWYGYTF.

V gene TRBV9 combines with J gene TRBJ2-7; a weak D match, TRBD2 (5 bases). V was pared by 1 base and J by 5 bases, with 10 bases between. The CDR3 is made up of 13 amino acids. Germline V gene sequence: CDR1 SGDLS, CDR2 YYNGEE. The CDR3 here is CASSVQAGDEQYF. Written as DNA, the CDR3 is TGTGCCAGCAGCGTACAGGCCGGGGACGAGCAGTACTTC.

The rearrangement joins TRBV5-1 to TRBJ1-1; D unresolved. Germline V lookup: CDR1 SGHRS, CDR2 YFSETQ. CDR3 size: 13 residues. The V end lost 4 bases, the J end lost 1 base, and 8 bases lay between the germline ends. This CDR3 reads CASSKQQNTEAFF. The DNA of the CDR3 is TGCGCCAGCAGCAAACAGCAGAACACTGAAGCTTTCTTT.

This rearrangement joins TRBV28 to TRBJ1-2; 7 nucleotides match TRBD1. Germline loops: CDR1 MDHEN, CDR2 SYDVKM. The CDR3 spans 13 residues. Germline trimming cut 4 bases from V and 4 bases from J; bases unmatched to any gene: 3. The chain's CDR3 is CASSWTGFYGYTF. DNA for the CDR3: TGTGCCAGCAGTTGGACAGGATTCTATGGCTACACCTTC.

There are a few counts of this clone. J is TRBJ1-5 and V is TRBV2; no definite D call. V was cut by 3 bases and J by 6 bases, with 12 bases left in between. The germline V gene has CDR1 SNHLY and CDR2 FYNNEI. The CDR3 runs 14 residues. DNA for the CDR3: TGTGCCAGCAGTGAGTGGCGGGCGGGTCAGCCCCAGCATTTT. It specifies CASSEWRAGQPQHF.

This clone was observed a few times. Within the sample, other DNA sequences also encode this same CDR3. This chain connects TRBV6-6 to TRBJ2-5; 11 bases map to TRBD2. This CDR3 is 16 amino acids long. With V trimmed by 5 bases and J by 4 bases, 9 bases remained unmatched. Germline CDR1 reads MNHNY; CDR2 reads SVGAGI (reference sequence). CDR3 DNA: TGTGCCAGCAGTCGCAAAACACTAGCGGGGGTAGAGACCCAGTACTTC. Amino acids: CASSRKTLAGVETQYF.

Only one count was recorded for this clone. The rearrangement joins TRBV5-1 to TRBJ1-1; no clear D. The CDR3 loop spans 13 amino acids. Looked up from germline, CDR1 is SGHRS and CDR2 is YFSETQ. V lost 3 bases and J 8 bases, leaving 14 bases between the germline ends. The DNA of the CDR3 is TGCGCCAGCAGCTCCAGCCCACAGTGCGAAGCTTTCTTT. Amino acid sequence: CASSSSPQCEAFF.

The V and J genes are TRBV13 and TRBJ2-7; 7 nucleotides line up with TRBD1. The CDR3 contains 15 residues. V was pared by 5 bases and J by 2 bases, with 9 bases of the junction left unmatched. Germline loops: CDR1 PRHDT, CDR2 FYEKMQ (reference sequence). The CDR3 sequence: CASSASGQQTYEQYF. The CDR3 DNA follows: TGTGCCAGCAGCGCATCGGGACAGCAGACCTACGAGCAGTACTTC.

This chain joins TRBV5-4 and TRBJ1-1, with 9 bases matching TRBD1. V trimming: 4 bases; J trimming: 4 bases; junction bases outside the gene matches: 2. This CDR3 has 13 amino acids. Germline values: CDR1 SGHNT, CDR2 YYREEE (reference sequence). CDR3 nucleotides: TGTGCCAGCAGCCAGGACAGGGGCACTGAAGCTTTCTTT. This gives the protein CASSQDRGTEAFF.

This clone was detected only once. This chain joins TRBV19 and TRBJ2-5; 7 bases map to TRBD2. The ends lost 6 bases at V and 2 bases at J; junction bases unmatched: 6. The germline V gene has CDR1 LNHDA and CDR2 SQIVND (reference sequence). The CDR3 is 14 residues long. The CDR3 region is CASSPVGGQETQYF. The DNA for the CDR3 is TGTGCCAGTAGCCCGGTCGGGGGGCAAGAGACCCAGTACTTC.

The gene calls are TRBV28 and TRBJ1-1; tentatively, D is TRBD1 (6 bases). V lost 4 bases and J 1 base, leaving 13 bases between the germline ends. The CDR3 totals 15 residues. CDR1 is MDHEN, CDR2 SYDVKM, per germline. Here the CDR3 reads CASSWGGGGNTEAFF. CDR3 bases: TGTGCCAGCAGTTGGGGGGGCGGTGGGAACACTGAAGCTTTCTTT.

The chain uses TRBV28 and TRBJ2-2; no definite D call. Between the trimmed V and J ends, which lost 5 bases and 5 bases, there was a span of 15 bases. CDR3 length: 15 amino acids. The V gene's germline CDR1 is MDHEN and CDR2 SYDVKM. Here the CDR3 reads CASSPSELPTGELFF. The CDR3 DNA is TGTGCCAGCAGTCCCTCAGAACTACCTACCGGGGAGCTGTTTTTT.

This clone was counted between two and nine times. This chain links TRBV2 with TRBJ1-4, with TRBD1 matching over 8 bases. Germline CDR1 reads SNHLY; CDR2 reads FYNNEI. With 3 bases clipped from V and 7 bases from J, the junction kept 4 bases outside the gene matches. CDR3 length: 14 residues. CDR3 nucleotide sequence: TGTGCCAGCAGTGACCGACAGGGGAGTGAAAAACTGTTTTTT. It encodes CASSDRQGSEKLFF.

The V call is TRBV9, the J call TRBJ1-2; 11 positions agree with TRBD1. Germline CDR1 and CDR2: SGDLS and YYNGEE. Trimming removed 1 base from V and 1 base from J; junction bases left unmatched: 3. The CDR3 runs to 16 residues. The CDR3 sequence is CASSVRTGGSNYGYTF. The CDR3 DNA is TGTGCCAGCAGCGTAAGGACAGGGGGCAGTAACTATGGCTACACCTTC.

The CDR3 here is CASTYLTSGGNLNTF. The CDR3, as DNA: TGTGCCAGCACCTACCTCACTTCTGGAGGGAACCTTAACACCTTC. V usage is TRBV28 and J usage is TRBJ1-2; D unclear. Germline CDR1 reads MDHEN; CDR2 reads SYDVKM. The CDR3 sequence is 15 residues long. Trimming pared 7 bases from V and 12 bases from J, leaving 27 bases between.

This clone was found many times. The CDR3 coding sequence is TGTGCCATCAGTGAGGGGGACCTTCTAGGGGGCCTCCACTTT. It codes for CAISEGDLLGGLHF. V usage is TRBV10-3 and J usage is TRBJ1-6, with D possibly being TRBD1 (6 bases). V was pared by 2 bases and J by 15 bases, with 17 bases between. Looked up from germline, CDR1 is ENHRY and CDR2 is SYGVKD. The CDR3 spans 14 residues.

The chain couples TRBV7-2 to TRBJ1-5; 7 bases line up with TRBD1. J gave up 2 bases and V 1 base, and 2 bases lay outside the gene matches. CDR3 length: 15 amino acids. Looked up from germline, CDR1 is SGHTA and CDR2 is FQGNSA. The CDR3 nucleotides read TGTGCCAGCAGCTTAGAGACAGGGCGCAATCAGCCCCAGCATTTT. Translated, it gives CASSLETGRNQPQHF.

The V call is TRBV6-1, the J call TRBJ2-7; D might be TRBD2 (6 bases). V lost 2 bases and J 3 bases, leaving 8 bases between the germline ends. The CDR3 is 13 amino acids. Germline V gene data show CDR1 as MNHNS and CDR2 as SASEGT. The CDR3 is CASSERRDYEQYF. CDR3 sequence (DNA): TGTGCCAGCAGTGAACGGAGGGACTACGAGCAGTACTTC.

This chain links TRBV5-1 with TRBJ1-2; D unresolved. The germline gives CDR1 SGHRS, CDR2 YFSETQ. CDR3 length: 14 amino acids. Trimming pared 4 bases from V and 8 bases from J, leaving 18 bases between. The CDR3 spells CASSPTGGDIGYTF. CDR3 nucleotides: TGCGCCAGCAGCCCCACGGGCGGGGATATAGGCTACACCTTC.

The chain links TRBV28 to TRBJ1-2; TRBD1 agrees at 12 bases. In germline, CDR1 is MDHEN, CDR2 SYDVKM. CDR3 size: 15 residues. Germline trimming cut 4 bases from V and 6 bases from J; bases unmatched to any gene: 6. CDR3 nucleotides: TGTGCCAGCAGTTGGGCCGGGACAGGGGGCAATGGCTACACCTTC. It encodes CASSWAGTGGNGYTF.

V gene TRBV19 combines with J gene TRBJ1-6; weak D call: TRBD1 (5 bases). Between the trimmed V and J ends, which lost 6 bases and 8 bases, there was a span of 17 bases. The CDR3 loop spans 15 amino acids. Germline V CDR1 and CDR2: LNHDA, SQIVND (reference sequence). DNA of the CDR3: TGTGCCAGTAGCACCTACCTCGGGACTCATTCACCCCTCCACTTT. Translation gives CASSTYLGTHSPLHF.

The rearrangement joins TRBV21-1 to TRBJ2-7; TRBD2 is taken as the D call from the table, unchecked against the DNA. TRBV21-1 is designated a pseudogene. The CDR3 consists of 14 residues. This CDR3 reads CASSRLVVCYEQYF. CDR3 sequence (DNA): TGTGCCAGCAGCAGGTTAGTCGTCTGCTACGAGCAGTACTTC.

The table lists this clone with a few counts. The V gene is TRBV4-3, the J gene TRBJ2-1, with 7 bases aligning to TRBD2. The CDR3 extends over 18 amino acids. The trim removed 1 base at V and 5 bases at J, leaving 14 bases unmatched. Germline assignment: CDR1 LGHNA and CDR2 YSLEER. The CDR3 here is CASSQGHSGLVRDNEQFF. The DNA of the CDR3 is TGCGCCAGCAGCCAAGGCCACTCCGGACTAGTTCGGGACAATGAGCAGTTCTTC.

The chain has TRBV5-1 and TRBJ2-7, with D hard to call. Germline lookup yields CDR1 SGHRS and CDR2 YFSETQ. The CDR3 totals 11 residues. V shed 5 bases and J shed 2 bases, with 5 bases lying between them. The CDR3 DNA reads as TGCGCCAGCAGTACTACCTACGAGCAGTACTTC. As protein: CASSTTYEQYF.

V usage is TRBV7-9 and J usage is TRBJ2-7, with 8 positions matching TRBD1. The CDR3 extends over 15 amino acids. Germline CDR1 reads SEHNR; CDR2 reads FQNEAQ (reference sequence). V lost 5 bases, J lost 2 bases, and 8 bases stayed unmatched. For the CDR3, the DNA is TGTGCCAGCAGCCCCGGGACAGGAAAAGCCTACGAGCAGTACTTC. Amino acid sequence: CASSPGTGKAYEQYF.

CDR3 sequence: CASSPALTGGPSAEQFF. CDR3 bases: TGTGCCAGCAGCCCGGCCCTGACCGGGGGGCCCTCGGCTGAGCAGTTCTTC. The rearrangement uses TRBV7-3 and TRBJ2-1; perhaps TRBD2 as D (7 bases). The CDR3 length is 17 residues. In germline, CDR1 is SGHTA, CDR2 FQGTGA. V lost 5 bases to trimming and J lost 9 bases, with 26 bases between them.

V is TRBV7-2 and J is TRBJ2-1, with a weak D call TRBD2 (6 bases). V was pared by 5 bases and J by 11 bases, with 16 bases between. There are 13 residues in the CDR3. CDR1 and CDR2 (germline): SGHTA, FQGNSA. The CDR3: CASSEQTGTQQFF. The CDR3 DNA reads as TGTGCCAGCAGCGAACAAACCGGGACTCAGCAGTTCTTC. Full variable domain (outside the CDR3, taken from reference TRBV7-2 and TRBJ2-1): GAGVSQSPSNKVTEKGKDVELRCDPISGHTALYWYRQSLGQGLEFLIYFQGNSAPDKSGLPSDRFSAERTGGSVSTLTIQRTQQEDSAVYLCASSEQTGTQQFFGPGTRLTVL.

The V gene is TRBV7-2, the J gene TRBJ2-1, with D tentatively TRBD1 (6 bases). CDR1 SGHTA and CDR2 FQGNSA come from the germline V gene. Trimming left V 4 bases short and J 4 bases short, with 11 bases between. The CDR3 is 14 amino acids. CDR3 DNA: TGTGCCAGCAGCTCCCCAAGGGGGTACAATGAGCAGTTCTTC. Protein product: CASSSPRGYNEQFF.

The chain links TRBV7-2 to TRBJ1-6, with 8 positions matching TRBD1. The germline gives CDR1 SGHTA, CDR2 FQGNSA. The CDR3 contains 19 residues. V lost 9 bases to trimming and J lost 9 bases; unmatched junction nucleotides: 25. The CDR3 DNA reads as TGTGCCAGACCGTTTTCTGCCCCGGACAGGGATCCTTGGGGTTCACCCCTCCACTTT. This encodes CARPFSAPDRDPWGSPLHF.

V usage is TRBV5-1 and J usage is TRBJ2-7; 10 bases align to TRBD1. V lost 3 bases and J lost 4; bases outside the gene matches: 7. CDR3 length: 15 amino acids. Germline CDR1 reads SGHRS; CDR2 reads YFSETQ. The CDR3 reads CASSYRDRGWYEQYF. CDR3 DNA sequence: TGCGCCAGCAGCTACCGGGACAGGGGTTGGTACGAGCAGTACTTC.

The chain is built from TRBV19 and TRBJ1-5, with 7 positions matching TRBD1. Germline V gives CDR1 LNHDA, CDR2 SQIVND (reference sequence). The CDR3 runs 15 residues. V lost 1 base to trimming and J lost 6 bases; unmatched junction nucleotides: 6. CDR3 bases: TGTGCCAGTAGTATAGGCGGGACAGATTTTCAGCCCCAGCATTTT. Amino acids: CASSIGGTDFQPQHF.